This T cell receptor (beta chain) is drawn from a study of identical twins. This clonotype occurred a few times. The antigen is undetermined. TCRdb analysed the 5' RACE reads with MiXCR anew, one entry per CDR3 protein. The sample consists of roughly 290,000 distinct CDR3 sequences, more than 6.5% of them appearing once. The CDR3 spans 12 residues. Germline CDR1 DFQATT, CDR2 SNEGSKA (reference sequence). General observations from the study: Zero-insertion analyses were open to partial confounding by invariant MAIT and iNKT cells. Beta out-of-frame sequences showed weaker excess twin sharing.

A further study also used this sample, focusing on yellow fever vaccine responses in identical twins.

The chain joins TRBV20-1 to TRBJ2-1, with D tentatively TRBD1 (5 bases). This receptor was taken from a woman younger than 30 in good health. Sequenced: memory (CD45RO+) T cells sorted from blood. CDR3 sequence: CSAPGYNNEQFF. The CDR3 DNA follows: TGCAGCGCCCCAGGGTATAACAATGAGCAGTTCTTC.